This TCR beta chain was identified during a study of blood T cell repertoires in COVID-19. Study-level information: Italy, Spain and the United States were the sources of the convalescent and acute COVID-19 samples. T cells, B-cell-depleted T cells, or PBMCs provided the cDNA or gDNA that served as material.

Authors' processing steps: Amplified reference gene primers provided the basis for estimating nucleated cell counts. Using immunoSEQ multiplex PCR, the repertoire was profiled, and TCRdb retains in-frame clones only, with some absent. V, J and clone size reflect that table, while D and trimming were determined from the DNA. Among fewer than 300,000 clones, 65% to 90% were seen once, and the ten largest hold more than 10%. The CDR3 extends over 16 amino acids. The germline V and J ends were trimmed by 5 bases and 0 bases, with 13 bases remaining between them. Germline V CDR1 and CDR2: LNHNV, YYDKDF (reference sequence). This clone was counted ten times or more.

The TCR was taken from a human donor in a cohort sampled during active COVID-19. Material: peripheral blood. V gene TRBV15 combines with J gene TRBJ1-4; D is uncertain. The chain's CDR3 is CATSGVEVATNEKLFF. The CDR3 nucleotides read TGTGCCACCAGCGGGGTGGAGGTTGCAACTAATGAAAAACTGTTTTTT. Together with reference TRBV15 and TRBJ1-4, the CDR3 gives the full variable domain: DAMVIQNPRYQVTQFGKPVTLSCSQTLNHNVMYWYQQKSSQAPKLLFHYYDKDFNNEADTPDNFQSRRPNTSFCFLDIRSPGLGDTAMYLCATSGVEVATNEKLFFGSGTQLSVL.